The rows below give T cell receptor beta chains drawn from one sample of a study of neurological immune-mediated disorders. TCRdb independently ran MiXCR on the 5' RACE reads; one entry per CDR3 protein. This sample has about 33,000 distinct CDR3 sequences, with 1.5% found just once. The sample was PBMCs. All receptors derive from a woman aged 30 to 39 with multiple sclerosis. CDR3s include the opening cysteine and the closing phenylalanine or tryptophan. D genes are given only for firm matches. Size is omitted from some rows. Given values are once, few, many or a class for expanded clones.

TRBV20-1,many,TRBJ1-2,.,CSARDREGRSYGYTF,TGCAGTGCTAGAGATCGGGAGGGAAGGTCCTATGGCTACACCTTC
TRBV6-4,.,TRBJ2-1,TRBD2,CASSDSSGAINEQFF,TGTGCCAGCAGTGACTCGAGCGGGGCAATAAATGAGCAGTTCTTC
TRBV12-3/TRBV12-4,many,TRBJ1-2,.,CASLNRYGYTF,TGTGCCAGCCTTAATAGGTATGGCTACACCTTC
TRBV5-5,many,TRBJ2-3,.,CASSFGTRSDTQYF,TGTGCCAGCAGCTTCGGCACGCGCTCAGATACGCAGTATTTT
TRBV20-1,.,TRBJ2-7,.,CSASSGYEQYF,TGCAGTGCTTCCAGCGGGTACGAGCAGTACTTC
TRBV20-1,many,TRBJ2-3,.,CSARDMSTDTQYF,TGCAGTGCTCGGGACATGAGCACAGATACGCAGTATTTT
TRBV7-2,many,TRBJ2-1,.,CASSLSRGSSYNEQFF,TGTGCCAGCAGCTTAAGTCGGGGGAGCTCCTACAATGAGCAGTTCTTC
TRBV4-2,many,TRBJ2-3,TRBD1,CASSSAGTGADTQYF,TGTGCCAGCAGCTCCGCCGGGACAGGGGCAGATACGCAGTATTTT
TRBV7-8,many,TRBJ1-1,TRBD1,CASSYRGWNTEAFF,TGTGCCAGCAGCTACAGGGGGTGGAACACTGAAGCTTTCTTT
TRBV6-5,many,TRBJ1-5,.,CASSYSLDLAQHF,TGTGCCAGCAGTTACTCATTGGACCTCGCCCAGCATTTT
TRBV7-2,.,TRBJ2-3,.,CASSQYGGRTDTQYF,TGTGCCAGCAGCCAGTACGGGGGCCGCACAGATACGCAGTATTTT
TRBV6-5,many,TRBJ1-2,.,CASRVNENLANYGYTF,TGTGCCAGCAGGGTAAACGAGAACCTAGCTAACTATGGCTACACCTTC
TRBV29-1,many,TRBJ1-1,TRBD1,CSVAGRGGTEAFF,TGCAGCGTTGCCGGCAGGGGGGGGACTGAAGCTTTCTTT
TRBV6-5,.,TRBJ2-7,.,CASSYSRGPYEQYF,TGTGCCAGCAGTTACTCGAGAGGACCATACGAGCAGTACTTC
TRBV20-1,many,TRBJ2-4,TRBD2,CSARDASGGIQYF,TGCAGTGCTAGAGATGCTAGCGGGGGCATTCAGTACTTC
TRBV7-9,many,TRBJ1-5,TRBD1,CASSETQGAYQPQHF,TGTGCCAGCAGCGAGACTCAGGGGGCTTATCAGCCCCAGCATTTT
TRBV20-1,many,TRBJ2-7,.,CSALRSREQYF,TGCAGTGCGCTGCGGTCACGCGAGCAGTACTTC
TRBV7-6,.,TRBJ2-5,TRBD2,CASSVLRGGKETQYF,TGTGCCAGCAGCGTTTTGCGGGGGGGCAAAGAGACCCAGTACTTC
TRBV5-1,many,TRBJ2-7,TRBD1,CASSSGTGVYEQYF,TGCGCCAGCAGTTCCGGGACAGGGGTATACGAGCAGTACTTC
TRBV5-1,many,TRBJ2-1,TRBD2,CASSRDYSSYNEQFF,TGCGCCAGCAGCCGGGACTACAGCTCCTACAATGAGCAGTTCTTC
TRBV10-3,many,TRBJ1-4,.,CAIRRGDDEKLFF,TGTGCCATTCGACGGGGGGATGATGAAAAACTGTTTTTT
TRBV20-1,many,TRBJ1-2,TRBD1,CSADRGSYGYTF,TGCAGTGCTGACAGGGGGAGCTATGGCTACACCTTC
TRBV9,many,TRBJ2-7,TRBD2,CASSPAGERGVSYEQYF,TGTGCCAGCAGCCCAGCCGGGGAGCGGGGGGTTTCCTACGAGCAGTACTTC
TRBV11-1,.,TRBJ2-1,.,CASSLDEVRNEQFF,TGTGCCAGCAGCTTAGATGAGGTCAGGAATGAGCAGTTCTTC
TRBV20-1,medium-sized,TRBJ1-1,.,CSAVYVRPGAEAFF,TGCAGTGCAGTCTACGTGAGACCTGGGGCTGAAGCTTTCTTT
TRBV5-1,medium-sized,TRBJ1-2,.,CASSSYGGRDYGYTF,TGCGCCAGCAGCTCTTACGGGGGAAGGGACTATGGCTACACCTTC
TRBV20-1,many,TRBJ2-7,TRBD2,CSATLAGGTHEQYF,TGCAGTGCTACACTAGCGGGGGGAACCCACGAGCAGTACTTC
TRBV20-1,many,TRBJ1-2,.,CSAGTQGQGGYTF,TGCAGTGCCGGGACCCAGGGGCAAGGTGGCTACACCTTC
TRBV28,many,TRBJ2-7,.,CASSWALSYEQYF,TGTGCCAGCAGCTGGGCCCTCTCCTACGAGCAGTACTTC
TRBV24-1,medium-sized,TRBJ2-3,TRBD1,CATSELPSTGTDTQYF,TGTGCCACCAGTGAATTACCATCGACAGGGACGGATACGCAGTATTTT
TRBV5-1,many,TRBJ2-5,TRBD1,CASSSGQGWETQYF,TGCGCCAGCAGCTCCGGACAGGGATGGGAGACCCAGTACTTC
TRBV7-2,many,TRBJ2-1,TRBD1,CASRLRQGNEQFF,TGTGCCAGCAGGCTTAGACAGGGCAATGAGCAGTTCTTC
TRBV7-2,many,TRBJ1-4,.,CASRRDKGEKLFF,TGTGCCAGCAGACGGGATAAGGGTGAAAAACTGTTTTTT
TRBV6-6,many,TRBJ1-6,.,CASSSRPNSPLHF,TGTGCCAGCAGTTCGCGACCTAATTCACCCCTCCACTTT
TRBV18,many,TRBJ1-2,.,CASSPDSLGYGYTF,TGTGCCAGCTCACCCGACAGTTTGGGCTATGGCTACACCTTC
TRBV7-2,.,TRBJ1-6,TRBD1,CASSTRTGWSYNSPLHF,TGTGCCAGCAGCACTAGGACAGGTTGGTCCTATAATTCACCCCTCCACTTT
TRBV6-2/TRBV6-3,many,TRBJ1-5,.,CASNSDRGFNQPQHF,TGTGCCAGCAATTCAGACCGGGGCTTCAATCAGCCCCAGCATTTT
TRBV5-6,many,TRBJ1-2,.,CASSLVRAGGYGYTF,TGTGCCAGCAGCTTGGTCCGAGCAGGCGGCTATGGCTACACCTTC
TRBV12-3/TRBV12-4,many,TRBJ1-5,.,CASSLDQPQHF,TGTGCCAGCAGTTTAGACCAGCCCCAGCATTTT
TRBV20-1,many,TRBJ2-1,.,CSAIGLYNEQFF,TGCAGTGCTATCGGGCTGTACAATGAGCAGTTCTTC
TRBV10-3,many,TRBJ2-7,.,CAIRGAGQSSYEQYF,TGTGCCATCAGGGGAGCGGGACAGAGCTCCTACGAGCAGTACTTC
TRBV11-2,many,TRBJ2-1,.,CASSYTSTEQFF,TGTGCCAGCAGCTATACTAGTACTGAGCAGTTCTTC
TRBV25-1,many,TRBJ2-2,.,CASSEVESGAGELFF,TGTGCCAGCAGTGAGGTGGAATCGGGGGCCGGGGAGCTGTTTTTT
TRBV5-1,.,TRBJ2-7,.,CASSAGRTYEQYF,TGCGCCAGCAGCGCGGGGCGGACCTACGAGCAGTACTTC
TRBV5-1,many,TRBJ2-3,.,CASSLAAQKSAQYF,TGCGCCAGCAGCTTGGCTGCCCAAAAATCGGCGCAGTATTTT
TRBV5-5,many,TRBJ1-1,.,CASRAGTRTEAFF,TGTGCCAGCAGGGCCGGGACTCGGACTGAAGCTTTCTTT
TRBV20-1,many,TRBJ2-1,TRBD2,CSASWRLAHNEQFF,TGCAGTGCTAGCTGGCGACTAGCCCACAATGAGCAGTTCTTC
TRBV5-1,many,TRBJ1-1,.,CASSLGTGMNTEAFF,TGCGCCAGCAGCTTGGGTACGGGGATGAACACTGAAGCTTTCTTT
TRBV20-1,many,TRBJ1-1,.,CSASQANTEAFF,TGCAGTGCTTCTCAGGCGAACACTGAAGCTTTCTTT
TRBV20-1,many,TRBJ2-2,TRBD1,CSASPGQGITGELFF,TGCAGTGCTAGCCCCGGACAGGGCATCACCGGGGAGCTGTTTTTT
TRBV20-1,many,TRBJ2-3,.,CSGTGRTDTQYF,TGCAGTGGGACCGGGCGCACAGATACGCAGTATTTT
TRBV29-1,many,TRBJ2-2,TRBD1,CSVRTGVRELFF,TGCAGCGTCCGGACAGGGGTTAGGGAGCTGTTTTTT
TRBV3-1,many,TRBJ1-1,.,CASSQFWAGNTEAFF,TGTGCCAGCAGCCAATTCTGGGCCGGGAACACTGAAGCTTTCTTT
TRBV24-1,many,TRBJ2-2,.,CATLGPGELFF,TGTGCCACCCTCGGGCCCGGGGAGCTGTTTTTT
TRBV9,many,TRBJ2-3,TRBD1,CASRPPRTGIMGDTQYF,TGTGCCAGCAGGCCTCCGAGGACAGGGATTATGGGAGATACGCAGTATTTT
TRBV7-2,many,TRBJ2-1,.,CASSHRGLGNEQFF,TGTGCCAGCAGCCACCGGGGGTTGGGCAATGAGCAGTTCTTC
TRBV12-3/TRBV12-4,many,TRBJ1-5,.,CASSLSDRGQPQHF,TGTGCCAGCAGTTTAAGCGACCGAGGTCAGCCCCAGCATTTT